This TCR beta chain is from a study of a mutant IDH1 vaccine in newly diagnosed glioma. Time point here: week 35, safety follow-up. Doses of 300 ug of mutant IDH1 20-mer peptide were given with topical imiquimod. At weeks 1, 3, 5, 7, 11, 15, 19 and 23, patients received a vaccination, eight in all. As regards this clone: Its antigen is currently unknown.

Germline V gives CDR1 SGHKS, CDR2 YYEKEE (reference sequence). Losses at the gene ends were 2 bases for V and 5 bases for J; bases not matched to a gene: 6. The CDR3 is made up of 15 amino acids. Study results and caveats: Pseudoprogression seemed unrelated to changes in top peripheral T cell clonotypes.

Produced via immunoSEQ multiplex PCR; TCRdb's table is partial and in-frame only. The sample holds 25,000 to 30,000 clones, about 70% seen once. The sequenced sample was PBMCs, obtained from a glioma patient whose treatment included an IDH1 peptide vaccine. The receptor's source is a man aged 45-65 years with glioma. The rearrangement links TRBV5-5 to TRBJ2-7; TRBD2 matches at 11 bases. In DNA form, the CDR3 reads TGTGCCAGCAGCTTCCTTAGCGGGAGGGCCCACGAGCAGTACTTC. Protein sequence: CASSFLSGRAHEQYF.